The 26 T cell receptor beta chains reported below all come from one sample, sequenced in a study of regulatory T cells in long-lasting Graves disease. Time point meaning: newly diagnosed GD, antithyroid drugs for less than 3 months. The authors made the TCR library using RNA they extracted from PBMCs. Relying on iRepertoire HTBI primers and Arm-PCR of CDR3 regions, the team built TCR beta libraries. TCRdb redid the calling of the multiplex PCR reads with MiXCR, one entry per CDR3 protein. The sample records under 400,000 distinct CDR3 sequences, 16% being singletons. The sample also formed part of further work on T cells in Graves' hyperthyroidism and ophthalmopathy.

Material: peripheral blood mononuclear cells (PBMCs), obtained at new diagnosis, from a patient treated with antithyroid drugs. The source is a middle-aged man with Graves disease.

This clonotype was detected ten times or more. This rearrangement joins TRBV28 to TRBJ1-2, with 7 nucleotides matching TRBD1. CDR1 is MDHEN and CDR2 is SYDVKM in the germline V gene. This CDR3 has 13 amino acids. The V gene end was trimmed by 8 bases and the J gene end by 1 base; junction bases not matched to a gene: 4. The DNA of the CDR3 is TGTGCCAGCTTCGGGACAGTTAACTATGGCTACACCTTC. Its protein is CASFGTVNYGYTF.

This clonotype occurred many times. The chain has TRBV3-1 and TRBJ1-1, with a tentative D call TRBD1 (5 bases). CDR1 and CDR2 from the germline V gene are LGHDT and YNNKEL (reference sequence). CDR3 length: 16 amino acids. Trimming removed 1 base at V and 1 base at J, with 13 bases between. CDR3 sequence reads: CASSQGLYQGNTEAFF. DNA of the CDR3: TGTGCCAGCAGCCAAGGCCTATATCAGGGGAACACTGAAGCTTTCTTT.

This clonotype was detected ten times or more. The chain uses TRBV28 and TRBJ2-7; D may correspond to TRBD1 or TRBD2 (5 bases each). The length of the CDR3 is 15 residues. V was trimmed by 3 bases and J by 1 base, leaving 13 bases between them. The germline V gene encodes CDR1 MDHEN and CDR2 SYDVKM. CDR3: CASSFGTELSYEQYF. The CDR3 region has the DNA TGTGCCAGCAGTTTCGGGACGGAGTTATCCTACGAGCAGTACTTC.

Remarks on this clonotype: A read error may account for a junction end that differs from germline. The genes are TRBV20-1 and TRBJ1-2; 8 bases map to TRBD1. CDR3 length equals 12 residues. Germline values: CDR1 DFQATT, CDR2 SNEGSKA (reference sequence). CDR3 coding DNA: TGCAGTGCTAAGGACAGGGTTTGGGGCTGCACCTTC. Protein sequence: CSAKDRVWGCTF.

This clonotype was observed at least ten times. This chain joins TRBV4-3 and TRBJ2-3; 10 nucleotides agree with TRBD2. The CDR3 has 17 amino acids. CDR1 and CDR2 from the germline V gene are LGHNA and YSLEER. V was pared by 1 base and J by 0 bases, with 4 bases of the junction left unmatched. CDR3 nucleotides: TGCGCCAGCAGCCAAGCCGGGACTAGCGTGAGCACAGATACGCAGTATTTT. It yields the protein CASSQAGTSVSTDTQYF.

At least ten counts were recorded for this clonotype. The rearrangement uses TRBV5-1 and TRBJ2-5, with D possibly matching TRBD2 (6 bases). Germline assignment: CDR1 SGHRS and CDR2 YFSETQ. The CDR3 length is 14 residues. Between the trimmed V and J ends, which lost 2 bases and 5 bases, there was a span of 13 bases. As DNA, the CDR3 is TGCGCCAGCAGCTTCGGGTCTCGGGGGGAGACCCAGTACTTC. It is translated as CASSFGSRGETQYF.

This clonotype was found a few times. The chain employs TRBV4-3 and TRBJ1-4, with D maybe TRBD1 (5 bases). Trimming left V 2 bases short and J 6 bases short, with 19 bases between. Germline V CDR1 and CDR2: LGHNA, YSLEER. CDR3 size: 17 residues. CDR3: CASSQSFVGDHDEKLFF. The CDR3, as DNA: TGCGCCAGCAGCCAATCGTTCGTGGGGGATCATGATGAAAAACTGTTTTTT.

On this clonotype: One end of the junction is discordant with germline, which a read error may explain. This chain connects TRBV10-3 to TRBJ2-5, with 10 bases lining up with TRBD1. CDR1 is ENHRY, CDR2 SYGVKD, per germline. There are 15 residues in the CDR3. The CDR3, as DNA: TGTGCCAGCAGTTTAAGACAGGGGGCTCGAAAGACCCAGTACTTC. The encoded protein is CASSLRQGARKTQYF.

This clonotype appeared a few times. The chain uses TRBV18 and TRBJ2-2, with D perhaps matching TRBD1 (5 bases). The CDR3 is made up of 18 amino acids. Germline V gene data show CDR1 as KGHSH and CDR2 as LQKENI. V lost 1 base, J lost 1 base, and 16 bases lay in between. The CDR3: CASSPRIGAGMNTGELFF. CDR3 DNA sequence: TGTGCCAGCTCACCACGGATTGGTGCAGGGATGAACACCGGGGAGCTGTTTTTT. The entire variable domain, with the rest obtained from reference TRBV18 and TRBJ2-2, is as follows: NAGVMQNPRHLVRRRGQEARLRCSPMKGHSHVYWYRQLPEEGLKFMVYLQKENIIDESGMPKERFSAEFPKEGPSILRIQQVVRGDSAAYFCASSPRIGAGMNTGELFFGEGSRLTVL.

This clonotype was counted at least ten times. The chain carries TRBV7-2 and TRBJ2-5; 13 positions agree with TRBD2. Trimming took 6 bases from V and 6 from J; bases not matched to a gene: 7. CDR3 length equals 15 residues. Germline values: CDR1 SGHTA, CDR2 FQGNSA. CDR3 nucleotides: TGTGCCAGCAGGGAACGACTAGCGGGGGGAAAGACCCAGTACTTC. This sequence encodes CASRERLAGGKTQYF.

This clonotype was seen a handful of times. The V and J genes are TRBV6-2 or TRBV6-3 and TRBJ2-6; D gene uncertain. Trimming took off 4 bases at V and 0 bases at J, with 10 bases between the two ends. This CDR3 region has 16 residues. Germline V lookup: CDR1 MNHEY, CDR2 SVGEGT. The CDR3 nucleotides read TGTGCCAGCAGTTTACGGGCAGCCTCTGGGGCCAACGTCCTGACTTTC. Translating it yields CASSLRAASGANVLTF.

About this clonotype itself: A read error is possible here, since a much larger clone lies one base away. The V gene is TRBV3-1, the J gene TRBJ2-1; 7 bases line up with TRBD2. This CDR3 is 16 amino acids long. CDR1 and CDR2 from the germline V gene are LGHDT and YNNKEL (reference sequence). The CDR3 coding sequence is TGTGCCAGCATCCAAGTATCCAGCGGGGTCTACAATGAGCAGTTCTTC. This encodes CASIQVSSGVYNEQFF.

With respect to this clonotype: With a much larger clone just one base away, this may be a read error. J is TRBJ2-1 and V is TRBV28; TRBD1 or TRBD2 may be the D gene (5 bases each). CDR1 is MDHEN, CDR2 SYDVKM, per germline. CDR3 length: 15 residues. The CDR3 loop is CASREVRTLFGAQHF. The DNA for the CDR3 is TGTGCCAGCAGGGAGGTCAGGACTCTATTTGGGGCCCAGCACTTC. Looking up the rest from reference TRBV28 and TRBJ2-1 gives the full variable domain: DVKVTQSSRYLVKRTGEKVFLECVQDMDHENMFWYRQDPGLGLRLIYFSYDVKMKEKGDIPEGYSVSREKKERFSLILESASTNQTSMYLCASREVRTLFGAQHFGPGTRLTVL.

As for this clonotype: A far larger clone is off by one base, so a read error is likely. The gene calls are TRBV12-3 or TRBV12-4 and TRBJ1-5; no clear D gene. CDR3 length: 16 amino acids. This CDR3 is CACSSLRVRSNQPQHF. DNA for the CDR3: TGTGCCTGCAGTTCTCTCCGGGTAAGGAGCAATCAGCCCCAGCATTTT.

This clonotype was counted between two and nine times. The gene calls are TRBV27 and TRBJ1-2; D is unresolved. The CDR3 has 15 amino acids. Per germline, CDR1 MNHEY and CDR2 SMNVEV (reference sequence). V lost 1 base and J 2 bases, leaving 11 bases between the germline ends. CDR3 nucleotide sequence: TGTGCCAGCAGTTTATTTTCCGCGGTAAACTATGGCTACACCTTC. This codes for CASSLFSAVNYGYTF.

The J gene is TRBJ2-3, the V gene TRBV12-3 or TRBV12-4; D possibly corresponds to TRBD2 (6 bases). V lost 6 bases, J lost 8 bases, and 15 bases lay in between. This CDR3 comprises 13 residues. The CDR3 sequence: CASSPKPGGTQYF. In DNA form, the CDR3 reads TGTGCCAGCAGCCCCAAGCCCGGGGGTACGCAGTATTTT.

This clonotype was counted only a few times. The chain joins TRBV10-3 to TRBJ2-1; maybe TRBD2 (7 bases). CDR1 is ENHRY and CDR2 is SYGVKD in the germline V gene. With 5 bases removed from V and 4 bases from J, the gap between germline ends came to 12 bases. The CDR3 length is 14 residues. CDR3 region: CAISPKGGYNEQFF. CDR3 in DNA: TGTGCCATCAGTCCGAAGGGGGGGTACAATGAGCAGTTCTTC.

The chain carries TRBV5-1 and TRBJ1-1, with D maybe TRBD1 (5 bases). V was clipped by 5 bases and J by 2 bases, with 19 bases between them. The CDR3 spans 16 residues. Germline V gives CDR1 SGHRS, CDR2 YFSETQ. The CDR3 loop reads CASSRGAGLVNTEAFF. The CDR3 region has the DNA TGCGCCAGCAGTCGCGGGGCAGGTCTGGTCAACACTGAAGCTTTCTTT. Together with reference TRBV5-1 and TRBJ1-1, the CDR3 gives the full variable domain: KAGVTQTPRYLIKTRGQQVTLSCSPISGHRSVSWYQQTPGQGLQFLFEYFSETQRNKGNFPGRFSGRQFSNSRSEMNVSTLELGDSALYLCASSRGAGLVNTEAFFGQGTRLTVV.

In its sample, this clonotype was seen many times. The chain joins TRBV3-1 to TRBJ2-5; D uncertain. V lost 4 bases, J lost 2 bases, and 8 bases lay in between. This CDR3 has 13 residues. Germline loops: CDR1 LGHDT, CDR2 YNNKEL (reference sequence). Written as DNA, the CDR3 is TGTGCCAGCAGCCGCAGTGGACAAGAGACCCAGTACTTC. Protein: CASSRSGQETQYF.

This rearrangement joins TRBV28 to TRBJ2-2; D remains unclear. The V end was cut by 1 base, the J end by 4 bases, with 13 bases between. The CDR3 extends over 16 amino acids. The germline V gene has CDR1 MDHEN and CDR2 SYDVKM. The CDR3 coding sequence is TGTGCCAGCAGTTTATTCAACAGAGGACCCACCGGGGAGCTGTTTTTT. Protein: CASSLFNRGPTGELFF.

In its sample, this clonotype was seen a few times. This chain connects TRBV5-8 to TRBJ1-6; 9 bases align to TRBD1. Germline loops: CDR1 SGHTS, CDR2 YDEGEE. V was clipped by 4 bases and J by 14 bases; unmatched bases: 13. This CDR3 is built from 15 residues. The CDR3 nucleotides are TGTGCCAGCAGCCTCCCCGGGACAGGGATCTCAACCCTCCACTTT. Translation gives CASSLPGTGISTLHF.

This clonotype was seen a few times. The gene calls are TRBV6-4 and TRBJ2-2, with a possible D match to TRBD2 (6 bases). Trimming stripped 2 bases from V and 5 bases from J, with 9 bases between. Germline V gives CDR1 MRHNA, CDR2 SNTAGT. CDR3 length equals 14 residues. CDR3 nucleotide sequence: TGTGCCAGCAGTGACAGTCGGGAGACCGGGGAGCTGTTTTTT. Encoded protein: CASSDSRETGELFF.

This clonotype occurred many times. V and J are TRBV28 and TRBJ2-7; 8 bases agree with TRBD1. Germline assignment: CDR1 MDHEN and CDR2 SYDVKM. This CDR3 comprises 14 residues. Trimming cost V 8 bases and J 7 bases; bases outside gene matches: 13. CDR3 bases: TGTGCCAGCCTCACCGGGCAGGGGGCAGGGGAGCAGTACTTC. Translated: CASLTGQGAGEQYF.

This clonotype has ten or more counts. The chain has TRBV3-1 and TRBJ2-7; TRBD2 aligns across 14 bases. V was clipped by 3 bases and J by 2 bases; unmatched bases: 0. CDR3 length: 15 amino acids. CDR1 and CDR2 (germline): LGHDT, YNNKEL (reference sequence). In nucleotides, the CDR3 is TGTGCCAGCAGCCAGGGACTAGCGGGGGCCTACGAGCAGTACTTC. The encoded protein is CASSQGLAGAYEQYF.

In this sample, this clonotype turned up many times. The V call is TRBV11-2, the J call TRBJ1-1, with unresolved D. Trimming took off 1 base at V and 3 bases at J, with 9 bases between the two ends. The CDR3 spans 14 residues. Germline V gene data show CDR1 as SGHAT and CDR2 as FQNNGV. The CDR3 here is CASSLANMDTEAFF. DNA of the CDR3: TGTGCCAGCAGCTTAGCCAACATGGACACTGAAGCTTTCTTT.

A few counts support this clonotype. This chain joins TRBV28 and TRBJ1-5; D ambiguous. Germline V gene lookup returns CDR1 MDHEN and CDR2 SYDVKM. The CDR3 extends over 13 amino acids. V shed 7 bases and J shed 7 bases, with 14 bases lying between them. The CDR3 sequence is CASKGWDFQPQHF. CDR3 DNA: TGTGCCAGCAAGGGTTGGGATTTCCAGCCCCAGCATTTT. Supplemented by reference TRBV28 and TRBJ1-5, the full variable domain reads DVKVTQSSRYLVKRTGEKVFLECVQDMDHENMFWYRQDPGLGLRLIYFSYDVKMKEKGDIPEGYSVSREKKERFSLILESASTNQTSMYLCASKGWDFQPQHFGDGTRLSIL.